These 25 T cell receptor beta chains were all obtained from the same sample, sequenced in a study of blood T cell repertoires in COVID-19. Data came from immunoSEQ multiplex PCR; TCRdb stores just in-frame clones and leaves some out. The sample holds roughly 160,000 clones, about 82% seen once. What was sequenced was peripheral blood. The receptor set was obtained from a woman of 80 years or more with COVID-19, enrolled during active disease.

The CDR3 reads CASTGTGDNTGELFF. The CDR3 nucleotides read TGTGCCAGTACCGGGACAGGGGATAACACCGGGGAGCTGTTTTTT. This rearrangement joins TRBV19 to TRBJ2-2, with 10 nucleotides matching TRBD1. After removal of 7 bases from V and 2 bases from J, the junction contained 4 bases not matched to a gene. The CDR3 is 15 amino acids. The germline CDR1 and CDR2 sequences are LNHDA and SQIVND (reference sequence).

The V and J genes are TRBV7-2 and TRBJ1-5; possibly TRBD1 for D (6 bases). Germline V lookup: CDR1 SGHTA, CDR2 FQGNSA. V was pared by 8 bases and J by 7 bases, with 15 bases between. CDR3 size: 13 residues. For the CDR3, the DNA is TGTGCCAGCGGGCCAGGGGCGGAACAGCCCCAGCATTTT. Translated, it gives CASGPGAEQPQHF.

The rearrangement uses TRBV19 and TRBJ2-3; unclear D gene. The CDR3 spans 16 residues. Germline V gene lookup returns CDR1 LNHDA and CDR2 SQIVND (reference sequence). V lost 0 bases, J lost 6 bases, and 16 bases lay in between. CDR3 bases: TGTGCCAGTAGTATAGACCTCACTCCCCTCGCGGATACGCAGTATTTT. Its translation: CASSIDLTPLADTQYF. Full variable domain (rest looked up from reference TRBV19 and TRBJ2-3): DGGITQSPKYLFRKEGQNVTLSCEQNLNHDAMYWYRQDPGQGLRLIYYSQIVNDFQKGDIAEGYSVSREKKESFPLTVTSAQKNPTAFYLCASSIDLTPLADTQYFGPGTRLTVL.

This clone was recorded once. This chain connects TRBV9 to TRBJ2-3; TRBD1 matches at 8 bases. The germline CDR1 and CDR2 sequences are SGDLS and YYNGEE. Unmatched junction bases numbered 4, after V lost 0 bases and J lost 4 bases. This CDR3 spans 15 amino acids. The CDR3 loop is CASSVASQGADTQYF. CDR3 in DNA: TGTGCCAGCAGCGTAGCCTCACAGGGGGCAGATACGCAGTATTTT.

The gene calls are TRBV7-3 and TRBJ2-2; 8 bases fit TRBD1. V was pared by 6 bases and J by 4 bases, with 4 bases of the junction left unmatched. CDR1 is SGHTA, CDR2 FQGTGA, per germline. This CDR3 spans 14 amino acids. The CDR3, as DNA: TGTGCCAGCAGGCAGGGGGCGGGCACCGGGGAGCTGTTTTTT. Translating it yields CASRQGAGTGELFF. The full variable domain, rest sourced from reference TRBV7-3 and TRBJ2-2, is GAGVSQTPSNKVTEKGKYVELRCDPISGHTALYWYRQSLGQGPEFLIYFQGTGAADDSGLPNDRFFAVRPEGSVSTLKIQRTERGDSAVYLCASRQGAGTGELFFGEGSRLTVL.

The CDR3 nucleotides read TGTGCCATCGGTAATCTAACTAACACCGGGGAGCTGTTTTTT. Translated, it gives CAIGNLTNTGELFF. This chain connects TRBV10-3 to TRBJ2-2; D not certain. Trimming removed 8 bases at V and 2 bases at J, with 12 bases between. Germline V gene data show CDR1 as ENHRY and CDR2 as SYGVKD. CDR3 size: 14 residues.

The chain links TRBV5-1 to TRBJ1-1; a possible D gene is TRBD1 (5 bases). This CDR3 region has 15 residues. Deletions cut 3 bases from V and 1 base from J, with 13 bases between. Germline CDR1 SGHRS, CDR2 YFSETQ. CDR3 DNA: TGCGCCAGCAGCTCAAGCGGGACGGGGAACACTGAAGCTTTCTTT. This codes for CASSSSGTGNTEAFF.

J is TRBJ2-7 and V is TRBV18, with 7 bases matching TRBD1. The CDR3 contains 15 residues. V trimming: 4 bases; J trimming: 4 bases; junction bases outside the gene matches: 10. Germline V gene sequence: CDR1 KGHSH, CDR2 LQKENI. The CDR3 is CASSLSGTVNYEQYF. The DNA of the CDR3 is TGTGCCAGCTCACTTTCCGGGACAGTAAATTACGAGCAGTACTTC.

DNA of the CDR3: TGTGCCAGCAGCCAATCTCCGGCGGGAGTCACCGGGGAGCTGTTTTTT. It specifies CASSQSPAGVTGELFF. The V call is TRBV3-1 (or the pseudogene TRBV3-2), the J call TRBJ2-2; 7 bases line up with TRBD2. The CDR3 has 16 amino acids. In germline, CDR1 is LGHDT, CDR2 YNNKEL (reference sequence). V dropped 2 bases and J dropped 4; count of bases not matched to a gene: 7.

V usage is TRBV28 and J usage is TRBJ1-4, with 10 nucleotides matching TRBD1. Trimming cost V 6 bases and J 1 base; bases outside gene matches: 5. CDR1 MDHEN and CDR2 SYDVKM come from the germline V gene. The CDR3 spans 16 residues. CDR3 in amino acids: CASRGQGRGTNEKLFF. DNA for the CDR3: TGTGCCAGCAGGGGACAGGGGCGAGGAACTAATGAAAAACTGTTTTTT. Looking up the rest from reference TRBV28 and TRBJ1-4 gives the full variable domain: DVKVTQSSRYLVKRTGEKVFLECVQDMDHENMFWYRQDPGLGLRLIYFSYDVKMKEKGDIPEGYSVSREKKERFSLILESASTNQTSMYLCASRGQGRGTNEKLFFGSGTQLSVL.

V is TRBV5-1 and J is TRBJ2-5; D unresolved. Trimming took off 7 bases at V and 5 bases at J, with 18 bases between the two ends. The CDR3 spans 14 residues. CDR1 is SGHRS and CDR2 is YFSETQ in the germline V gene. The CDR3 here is CASGHLSKAETQYF. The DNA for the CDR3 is TGCGCCAGCGGGCACTTATCAAAGGCGGAGACCCAGTACTTC.

The CDR3: CASSQEGRAGDQPQHF. CDR3 coding DNA: TGCGCCAGCAGCCAAGAGGGGAGGGCTGGGGATCAGCCCCAGCATTTT. The chain uses TRBV4-1 and TRBJ1-5, with D uncertain. The CDR3 runs to 16 residues. Trimming took off 0 bases at V and 5 bases at J, with 14 bases between the two ends. Germline lookup yields CDR1 MGHRA and CDR2 YSYEKL.

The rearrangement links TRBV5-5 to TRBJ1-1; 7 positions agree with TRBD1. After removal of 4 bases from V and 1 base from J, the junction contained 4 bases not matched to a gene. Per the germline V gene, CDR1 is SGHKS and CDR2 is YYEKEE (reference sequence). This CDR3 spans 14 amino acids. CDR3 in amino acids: CASSDDRANTEAFF. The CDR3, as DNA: TGTGCCAGCAGCGACGACAGGGCGAACACTGAAGCTTTCTTT.

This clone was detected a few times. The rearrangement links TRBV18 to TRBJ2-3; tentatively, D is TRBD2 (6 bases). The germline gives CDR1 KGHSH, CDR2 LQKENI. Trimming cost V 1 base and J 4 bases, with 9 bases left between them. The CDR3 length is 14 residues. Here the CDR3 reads CASSPRERADTQYF. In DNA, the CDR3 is TGTGCCAGCTCACCACGAGAGCGGGCAGATACGCAGTATTTT.

This CDR3 reads CASSSGQDTEAFF. As DNA, the CDR3 is TGTGCCAGCTCATCGGGACAGGACACTGAAGCTTTCTTT. V and J are TRBV18 and TRBJ1-1, with 8 bases aligning to TRBD1. The CDR3 is made up of 13 amino acids. Trimming took 5 bases from V and 3 from J; bases not matched to a gene: 2. Germline-derived CDR1 and CDR2 are KGHSH and LQKENI. Full variable domain (missing parts from reference TRBV18 and TRBJ1-1): NAGVMQNPRHLVRRRGQEARLRCSPMKGHSHVYWYRQLPEEGLKFMVYLQKENIIDESGMPKERFSAEFPKEGPSILRIQQVVRGDSAAYFCASSSGQDTEAFFGQGTRLTVV.

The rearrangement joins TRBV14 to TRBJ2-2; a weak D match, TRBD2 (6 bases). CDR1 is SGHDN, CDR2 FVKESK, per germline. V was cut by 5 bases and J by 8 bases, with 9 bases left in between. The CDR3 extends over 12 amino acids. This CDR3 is CASSWDFGELFF. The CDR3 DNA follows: TGTGCCAGCAGCTGGGACTTTGGGGAGCTGTTTTTT. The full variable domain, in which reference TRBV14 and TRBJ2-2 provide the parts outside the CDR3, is EAGVTQFPSHSVIEKGQTVTLRCDPISGHDNLYWYRRVMGKEIKFLLHFVKESKQDESGMPNNRFLAERTGGTYSTLKVQPAELEDSGVYFCASSWDFGELFFGEGSRLTVL.

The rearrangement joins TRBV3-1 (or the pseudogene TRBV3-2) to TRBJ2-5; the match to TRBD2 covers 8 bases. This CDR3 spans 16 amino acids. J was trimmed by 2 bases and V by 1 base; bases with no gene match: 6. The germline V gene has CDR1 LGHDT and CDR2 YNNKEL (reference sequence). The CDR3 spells CASSQGLAGLQETQYF. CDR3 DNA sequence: TGTGCCAGCAGCCAAGGGCTAGCGGGTTTACAAGAGACCCAGTACTTC.

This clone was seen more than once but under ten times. The CDR3 sequence is CASSPRPTGEEKLFF. Here the CDR3 DNA reads TGTGCCAGCTCACCGAGACCCACAGGGGAAGAAAAACTGTTTTTT. The chain is built from TRBV18 and TRBJ1-4; 7 bases align to TRBD1. CDR3 size: 15 residues. The V and J ends lost 3 bases and 8 bases, in that order; junction bases with no gene match: 9. Germline CDR1 is KGHSH and CDR2 is LQKENI.

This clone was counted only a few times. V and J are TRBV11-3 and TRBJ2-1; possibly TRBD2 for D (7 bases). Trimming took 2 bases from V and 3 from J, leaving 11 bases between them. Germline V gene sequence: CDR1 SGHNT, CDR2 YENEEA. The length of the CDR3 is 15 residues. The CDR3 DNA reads TGTGCCAGCAGCTTACGAGGGGGGGACTACAATGAGCAGTTCTTC. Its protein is CASSLRGGDYNEQFF. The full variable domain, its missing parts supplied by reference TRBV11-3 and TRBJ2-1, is EAGVVQSPRYKIIEKKQPVAFWCNPISGHNTLYWYLQNLGQGPELLIRYENEEAVDDSQLPKDRFSAERLKGVDSTLKIQPAELGDSAVYLCASSLRGGDYNEQFFGPGTRLTVL.

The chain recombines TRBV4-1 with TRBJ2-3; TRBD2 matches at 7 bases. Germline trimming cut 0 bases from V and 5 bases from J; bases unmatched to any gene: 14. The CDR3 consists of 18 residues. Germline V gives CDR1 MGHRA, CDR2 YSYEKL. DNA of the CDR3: TGCGCCAGCAGCCAAGACTCCGGCGGGGAGGGGCGGGTAGATACGCAGTATTTT. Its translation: CASSQDSGGEGRVDTQYF.

This CDR3 is CASSLGGDSEAFF. In nucleotides, the CDR3 is TGTGCCAGCAGTTTAGGGGGGGACTCTGAAGCTTTCTTT. The chain joins TRBV28 to TRBJ1-1, with a tentative D call TRBD1 (5 bases). V was clipped by 2 bases and J by 6 bases, with 10 bases between them. The CDR3 is made up of 13 amino acids. The germline V gene encodes CDR1 MDHEN and CDR2 SYDVKM.

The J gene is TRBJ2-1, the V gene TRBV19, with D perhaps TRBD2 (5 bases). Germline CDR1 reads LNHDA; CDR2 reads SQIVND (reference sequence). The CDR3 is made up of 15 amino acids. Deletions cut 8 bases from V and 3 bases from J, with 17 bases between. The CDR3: CASANPQRNYNEQFF. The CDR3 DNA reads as TGTGCCAGTGCGAACCCCCAGCGGAACTACAATGAGCAGTTCTTC.

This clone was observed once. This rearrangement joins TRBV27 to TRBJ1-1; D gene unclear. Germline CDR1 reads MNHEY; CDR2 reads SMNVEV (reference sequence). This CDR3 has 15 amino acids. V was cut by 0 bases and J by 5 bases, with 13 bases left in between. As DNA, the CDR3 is TGTGCCAGCAGTTTATCGGAGGGAGGGATGACTGAAGCTTTCTTT. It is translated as CASSLSEGGMTEAFF.

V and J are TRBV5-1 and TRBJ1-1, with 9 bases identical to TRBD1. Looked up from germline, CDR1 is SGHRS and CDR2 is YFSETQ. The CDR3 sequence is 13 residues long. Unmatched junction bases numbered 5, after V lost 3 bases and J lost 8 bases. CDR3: CASSYPGTGEAFF. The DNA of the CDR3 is TGCGCCAGCAGCTACCCGGGGACAGGGGAAGCTTTCTTT.

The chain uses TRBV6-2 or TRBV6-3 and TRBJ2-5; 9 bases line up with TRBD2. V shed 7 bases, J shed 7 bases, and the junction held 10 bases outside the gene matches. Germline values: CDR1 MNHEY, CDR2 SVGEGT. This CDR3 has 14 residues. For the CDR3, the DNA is TGTGCCAGCAACCCGGGACTAGCATCTGCGACCCAGTACTTC. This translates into CASNPGLASATQYF.